These T cell receptor beta chains were read from a single sample in a study of blood T cell repertoires in COVID-19. Profiled with immunoSEQ multiplex PCR; TCRdb holds only in-frame clones, not every one. The sample shows about 82,000 clones, over 70% of them seen only once. The sequenced material came from peripheral blood. These receptors were obtained from a woman aged 40-49 years with active or convalescent COVID-19. Both conserved end residues are part of each CDR3. The D gene is left open where the match is weak. Only part of the rows carry a size: once, few, many, or a class if the clone is expanded.

CASSPRTGGEKLFF	TGTGCCAGCAGCCCCAGGACAGGGGGGGAAAAACTGTTTTTT	TRBD1	TRBV6-5	TRBJ1-4	NA
CASSPTGDWTDTQYF	TGTGCCAGCAGCCCTACAGGGGATTGGACAGATACGCAGTATTTT	TRBD1	TRBV7-3	TRBJ2-3	NA
CASSLTSGRRAQYF	TGTGCCAGCAGTTTGACTAGCGGGAGGAGGGCCCAGTACTTC	TRBD2	TRBV28	TRBJ2-5	NA
CAISVAAVNTEAFF	TGTGCCATCAGTGTGGCGGCCGTTAACACTGAAGCTTTCTTT	NA	TRBV10-3	TRBJ1-1	NA
CASSDILTGELFF	TGTGCCAGCAGTGACATCCTCACGGGAGAGCTGTTTTTT	NA	TRBV27	TRBJ2-2	once
CATPGLAGGSSSYNEQFF	TGTGCCACCCCCGGACTAGCGGGAGGGTCGAGCTCCTACAATGAGCAGTTCTTC	TRBD2	TRBV24-1	TRBJ2-1	NA
CASRTGGGGYTF	TGTGCCAGTAGGACAGGGGGAGGTGGCTACACCTTC	TRBD1	TRBV19	TRBJ1-2	NA
CASSWGQGGSEAFF	TGTGCCAGCAGCTGGGGACAGGGTGGTTCTGAAGCTTTCTTT	TRBD1	TRBV5-5	TRBJ1-1	once
CASSPRTSGHTDTQYF	TGCGCCAGCAGCCCCCGGACTAGCGGACACACAGATACGCAGTATTTT	TRBD2	TRBV5-1	TRBJ2-3	NA
CASSLEAGSNTEAFF	TGTGCCAGCAGCTTAGAGGCAGGGTCGAACACTGAAGCTTTCTTT	NA	TRBV11-2	TRBJ1-1	NA
CASSLLNLLPGGPHTGELFF	TGTGCCAGCAGTTTACTGAACCTGCTACCGGGAGGGCCGCACACCGGGGAGCTGTTTTTT	TRBD2	TRBV28	TRBJ2-2	NA
CASSLRTKSGLLSGTQYF	TGTGCCAGCAGCCTCAGGACCAAAAGCGGTCTCCTCTCCGGGACCCAGTACTTC	NA	TRBV3-1/TRBV3-2	TRBJ2-5	NA
CASSETSGLDYNEQFF	TGTGCCAGCAGTGAAACTAGCGGCCTCGACTACAATGAGCAGTTCTTC	TRBD2	TRBV2	TRBJ2-1	NA
CASSASRGQVYSPLHF	TGTGCCAGCAGCGCAAGCAGGGGGCAAGTCTACTCACCCCTCCACTTT	TRBD1	TRBV9	TRBJ1-6	NA
CASGRGANTGELFF	TGTGCCAGCGGCCGGGGGGCGAACACCGGGGAGCTGTTTTTT	TRBD2	TRBV7-9	TRBJ2-2	NA
CASRGGEKNSPLHF	TGTGCCAGCAGGGGGGGGGAGAAAAATTCACCCCTCCACTTT	NA	TRBV6-5	TRBJ1-6	NA
CASSVGLAGGTNTGELFF	TGCGCCAGCAGTGTTGGCCTAGCGGGAGGGACGAACACCGGGGAGCTGTTTTTT	TRBD2	TRBV10-2	TRBJ2-2	NA
CASSGGTSGGDTQYF	TGTGCCAGCAGTGGCGGGACTAGCGGGGGGGATACGCAGTATTTT	TRBD2	TRBV2	TRBJ2-3	NA
CASSYPESGNTIYF	TGTGCCAGCAGTTACCCAGAATCTGGAAACACCATATATTTT	NA	TRBV6-6	TRBJ1-3	NA
CASSHAGSGNTIYF	TGTGCCAGCAGCCACGCAGGGTCTGGAAACACCATATATTTT	NA	TRBV11-2	TRBJ1-3	once
CASSLSAGANYGYTF	TGTGCCAGCAGTTTATCCGCGGGGGCTAACTATGGCTACACCTTC	NA	TRBV28	TRBJ1-2	NA
CASSLFPGWGPTEAFF	TGTGCCAGCAGCTTATTTCCGGGATGGGGGCCTACTGAAGCTTTCTTT	NA	TRBV7-2	TRBJ1-1	NA
CASRPFRGNYGYTF	TGTGCCAGCAGGCCCTTCCGGGGAAACTATGGCTACACCTTC	NA	TRBV6-5	TRBJ1-2	NA
CSALQGTDGYTF	TGCAGCGCCCTACAGGGAACGGATGGCTACACCTTC	NA	TRBV29-1	TRBJ1-2	NA
CASRYYTGELFF	TGTGCCAGCAGGTACTACACCGGGGAGCTGTTTTTT	NA	TRBV27	TRBJ2-2	NA
CASSFIGSPLHF	TGTGCCAGCAGCTTTATCGGTTCACCCCTCCACTTT	NA	TRBV5-6	TRBJ1-6	NA
CAKGQGTNIEQYF	TGTGCCAAGGGCCAGGGTACTAACATAGAGCAGTACTTC	NA	TRBV6-5	TRBJ2-7	NA
CASSTRTSGMRGEQFF	TGTGCCAGCTCAACTAGGACTAGCGGGATGCGGGGTGAGCAGTTCTTC	TRBD2	TRBV18	TRBJ2-1	NA
CASTLGGSEAFF	TGTGCCAGCACCCTAGGGGGCTCGGAAGCTTTCTTT	TRBD1	TRBV28	TRBJ1-1	few
CASSQLGRDRGRDEQYF	TGCGCCAGCAGCCAGCTCGGTAGAGACAGGGGGCGGGATGAGCAGTACTTC	TRBD1	TRBV4-1	TRBJ2-7	NA
CASSGQASYEQYF	TGCGCCAGCAGCGGACAGGCTTCCTACGAGCAGTACTTC	TRBD1	TRBV10-2	TRBJ2-7	NA
CASSYADRETQYF	TGTGCCAGCAGTTACGCGGACAGGGAGACCCAGTACTTC	TRBD1	TRBV7-2	TRBJ2-5	NA
CASSKRQVRDEQYF	TGTGCCAGCAGTAAACGACAGGTTCGGGACGAGCAGTACTTC	NA	TRBV2	TRBJ2-7	once
CASSYQEVNTEAFF	TGTGCCAGCAGTTACCAAGAGGTGAACACTGAAGCTTTCTTT	NA	TRBV6-6	TRBJ1-1	NA
CAWSWGTGAYEQYF	TGTGCCTGGAGTTGGGGGACAGGGGCCTACGAGCAGTACTTC	TRBD1	TRBV30	TRBJ2-7	NA
CASSHLTGTGGPNEQFF	TGCGCCAGCAGCCACCTTACCGGGACAGGGGGCCCCAATGAGCAGTTCTTC	TRBD1	TRBV4-3	TRBJ2-1	NA
CASSLAVFYSNQPQHF	TGTGCCAGCAGTTTGGCAGTATTTTATAGCAATCAGCCCCAGCATTTT	NA	TRBV28	TRBJ1-5	NA
CASSLGRGETQYF	TGTGCCAGCAGCTTGGGCAGGGGAGAGACCCAGTACTTC	NA	TRBV5-4	TRBJ2-5	NA
CASTYLGGYGYTF	TGTGCCAGTACCTATCTGGGCGGGTATGGCTACACCTTC	NA	TRBV19	TRBJ1-2	once
CASSDSTSHWFQETQYF	TGTGCCAGCAGTGACTCGACATCTCATTGGTTCCAAGAGACCCAGTACTTC	NA	TRBV6-4	TRBJ2-5	NA
CASSSGQEGTGAGYTF	TGTGCCAGCAGTTCCGGGCAGGAGGGCACGGGTGCGGGCTACACCTTC	NA	TRBV28	TRBJ1-2	few
CASSESGSRWEKLFF	TGTGCCAGCAGTGAATCAGGGTCTAGATGGGAAAAACTGTTTTTT	NA	TRBV6-1	TRBJ1-4	NA
CASSVGQGKLFF	TGTGCCAGCAGCGTAGGACAGGGGAAACTGTTTTTT	TRBD1	TRBV11-2	TRBJ1-4	NA
CASSRRSDRGNSPLHF	TGTGCCAGCAGCCGAAGATCGGACAGGGGGAATTCACCCCTCCACTTT	TRBD1	TRBV7-9	TRBJ1-6	NA
CSGGAGGPGEQFF	TGCAGCGGGGGGGCAGGGGGCCCCGGGGAGCAGTTCTTC	TRBD1	TRBV29-1	TRBJ2-1	NA
CASSREVGELFF	TGTGCCAGCAGTCGCGAGGTCGGGGAGCTGTTTTTT	NA	TRBV2	TRBJ2-2	NA
CASGRDYQETQYF	TGCGCCAGCGGACGGGACTATCAAGAGACCCAGTACTTC	TRBD2	TRBV5-1	TRBJ2-5	NA
CASSGTSGAYNEQFF	TGTGCCAGCAGCGGGACTAGCGGGGCCTACAATGAGCAGTTCTTC	TRBD2	TRBV7-9	TRBJ2-1	few
CASRLNTGELFF	TGTGCCAGCAGACTAAACACCGGGGAGCTGTTTTTT	NA	TRBV7-9	TRBJ2-2	few
CATRALAQETQYF	TGTGCCACCAGGGCCCTGGCCCAAGAGACCCAGTACTTC	NA	TRBV15	TRBJ2-5	NA
CASSRDSQRGFSPLHF	TGCGCCAGCAGCAGAGACAGTCAGCGAGGATTTTCACCCCTCCACTTT	NA	TRBV5-1	TRBJ1-6	NA
CASSFTGGVSTYEQYF	TGTGCCAGCAGCTTTACAGGGGGCGTATCCACCTACGAGCAGTACTTC	TRBD1	TRBV11-2	TRBJ2-7	NA
CASSLEPQSNSPLHF	TGTGCCAGCAGCTTAGAGCCACAGAGTAATTCACCCCTCCACTTT	NA	TRBV11-2	TRBJ1-6	NA
CASSLYGRVAYEQYF	TGTGCCAGCAGTTTATATGGGCGTGTAGCCTACGAGCAGTACTTC	NA	TRBV28	TRBJ2-7	once
CASSQQGVENTEAFF	TGTGCCAGCAGCCAACAGGGGGTTGAGAACACTGAAGCTTTCTTT	TRBD1	TRBV7-9	TRBJ1-1	NA
CASSLTGADTGELFF	TGTGCCAGCAGCCTGACGGGAGCGGATACCGGGGAGCTGTTTTTT	NA	TRBV9	TRBJ2-2	NA